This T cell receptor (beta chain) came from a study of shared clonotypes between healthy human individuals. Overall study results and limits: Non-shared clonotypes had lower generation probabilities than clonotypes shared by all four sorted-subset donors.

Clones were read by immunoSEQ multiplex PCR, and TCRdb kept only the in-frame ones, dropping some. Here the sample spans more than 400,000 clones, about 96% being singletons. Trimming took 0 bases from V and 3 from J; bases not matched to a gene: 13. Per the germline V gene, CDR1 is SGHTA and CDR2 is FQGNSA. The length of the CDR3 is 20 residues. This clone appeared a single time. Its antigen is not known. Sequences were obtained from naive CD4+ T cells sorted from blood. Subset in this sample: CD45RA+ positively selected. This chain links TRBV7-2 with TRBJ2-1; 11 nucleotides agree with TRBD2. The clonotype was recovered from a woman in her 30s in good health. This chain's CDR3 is CASSLALGVLAGGLYNEQFF. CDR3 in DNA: TGTGCCAGCAGCTTAGCGCTCGGAGTTCTAGCGGGAGGTCTCTACAATGAGCAGTTCTTC.